The 14 T cell receptor beta chains given below trace back to one sample, sequenced in a study of tumor-infiltrating lymphocytes in primary liver carcinoma. Synthesis of TCR beta cDNA was carried out from 500 ng total RNA with a constant-region primer. Employing slightly modified ARM-PCR, three nested multiplex PCR rounds were run, and these gave rise to the TCR beta libraries. A C-beta reverse primer was combined with TRBV1-TRBV30 forward primers in the first two PCR rounds, and each round had around 11 cycles. TCRdb recomputed calls from the multiplex PCR reads with MiXCR, one row per CDR3 protein. Among 35,000 to 45,000 distinct CDR3 sequences, approximately 82% were seen once, and the ten largest hold around 41%. From around 18-30 mg of unsorted bulk tissue, DNA and RNA were co-extracted together. What was sequenced was tumor-adjacent normal liver tissue. The source of these receptors is a woman in her thirties with primary liver carcinoma and hepatitis B virus infection.

Note on this clonotype: One end of the junction fails to match germline, which may point to a read error. The rearrangement uses TRBV29-1 and TRBJ2-3; 9 nucleotides line up with TRBD1. CDR1 and CDR2 (germline): SQVTM, ANQGSEA. CDR3 length equals 13 residues. The CDR3 DNA sequence: TGCAGCGTGGGACAGGGAGCCAGAGATATGCAGTATTTT. Residues: CSVGQGARDMQYF.

A note on this clonotype: This may be a read error, as it is one base from a much larger clone. The rearrangement joins TRBV10-1 to TRBJ2-7; a weak D match, TRBD2 (6 bases). Germline assignment: CDR1 WNHNN and CDR2 SYGVQD (reference sequence). The CDR3 runs to 13 residues. Between the trimmed V and J ends, which lost 11 bases and 3 bases, there was a span of 17 bases. CDR3 nucleotides: TGCGCCCTCGTCACGGGAGCTCACTACGAGCAGTACTTC. This gives the protein CALVTGAHYEQYF.

The V and J genes are TRBV20-1 and TRBJ2-7; D gene ambiguous. Germline V gene lookup returns CDR1 DFQATT and CDR2 SNEGSKA (reference sequence). The CDR3 totals 11 residues. The ends were cut back, 5 bases at V and 13 bases at J, with 18 bases in the middle. CDR3 DNA sequence: TGCAGTGCTTCCACAGCCTCGAACACATACTTC. Amino acids: CSASTASNTYF.

A note on this clonotype: Sequence at one end of the junction differs from germline and may be a read error. V is TRBV6-5 and J is TRBJ2-3; D is possibly TRBD2 (5 bases). Germline loops: CDR1 MNHEY, CDR2 SVGAGI. This CDR3 contains 13 residues. The CDR3 here is CVSSYSGWYTQYF. The DNA for the CDR3 is TGTGTCAGCAGTTACTCGGGGTGGTATACGCAGTATTTT.

Notes on this clonotype: The conserved final phenylalanine or tryptophan is absent from the CDR3, which likely points to a read error. The chain joins TRBV6-1 to TRBJ2-1; 8 nucleotides align to TRBD1. Germline-derived CDR1 and CDR2 are MNHNS and SASEGT. The CDR3 spans 14 residues. J lost 6 bases, V lost 5 bases, and 6 bases had no gene match. The CDR3: CASSRGQGPNEQFI. CDR3 DNA: TGTGCCAGCAGTCGAGGACAGGGTCCCAATGAGCAGTTCATC.

The chain uses TRBV11-2 and TRBJ1-1; weak D call: TRBD1 (5 bases). Germline V lookup: CDR1 SGHAT, CDR2 FQNNGV. The CDR3 loop spans 11 amino acids. This CDR3 is CADSPGTEAFF. The CDR3 DNA is TGTGCTGACAGCCCCGGGACTGAAGCTTTCTTT.

This clonotype came up a few times. One end of the junction fails to match germline, which may point to a read error. The J gene is TRBJ2-1, the V gene TRBV29-1, with 11 bases aligning to TRBD2. The CDR3 extends over 14 amino acids. Germline V gives CDR1 SQVTM, CDR2 ANQGSEA. Here the CDR3 reads CSVEEMGLAAQQFF. The CDR3 region has the DNA TGTAGCGTTGAAGAGATGGGACTAGCGGCTCAGCAGTTCTTC.

On this clonotype: The CDR3 does not close with the conserved phenylalanine or tryptophan, likely indicating a read error. The chain combines TRBV7-9 with TRBJ2-5, with 7 nucleotides matching TRBD2. CDR1 is SEHNR and CDR2 is FQNEAQ in the germline V gene (reference sequence). CDR3 length equals 13 residues. The CDR3, as DNA: TGTACCAGCAGCGGGACCATCCAAGAGACCCAGTACATC. Amino acids: CTSSGTIQETQYI.

This clonotype was seen repeatedly, ten times or more. The chain employs TRBV6-1 and TRBJ2-7, with unresolved D. The V and J ends lost 1 base and 5 bases respectively, with 9 bases between them. This CDR3 contains 13 residues. From germline, CDR1 is MNHNS and CDR2 SASEGT. The CDR3 protein is CASSEGLSNEQYF. The CDR3 nucleotides are TGTGCCAGCAGTGAAGGGCTGAGCAACGAGCAGTACTTC.

CDR3 protein: CASSPSGGVIEQFF. As DNA, the CDR3 is TGTGCCAGCAGCCCCTCTGGAGGGGTAATTGAGCAGTTCTTC. The chain uses TRBV6-4 and TRBJ2-1; a weak D match, TRBD2 (6 bases). V was pared by 6 bases and J by 9 bases, with 18 bases between. The CDR3 totals 14 residues. In germline, CDR1 is MRHNA, CDR2 SNTAGT.

As regards this clonotype: An end of the junction does not agree with germline; a read error may underlie this. J is TRBJ2-3 and V is TRBV4-3, with TRBD1 matching over 7 bases. The CDR3 runs to 17 residues. Germline CDR1 is LGHNA and CDR2 is YSLEER. Here the CDR3 reads CTSSRAGTEDSTDTQYF. The CDR3 nucleotides read TGCACCAGCAGCCGAGCCGGGACAGAGGATTCCACAGATACGCAGTATTTT.

As concerns this clonotype: At one boundary the junction diverges from the germline segment, which might be a read error. The rearrangement uses TRBV11-3 and TRBJ2-2, with D unresolved. Germline assignment: CDR1 SGHNT and CDR2 YENEEA. The CDR3 totals 13 residues. The CDR3 DNA sequence: TGTACCAGCAGCTCCATAGGGATCGGGGAGCTGTTTTTT. This gives the protein CTSSSIGIGELFF.

For this clonotype: A read error may produce the germline difference seen at one junction end. CDR3 in DNA: TGTGCCAGCAGTAACCAGGGACTAGCCGGGGAGCTGTTGTTT. This codes for CASSNQGLAGELLF. The rearrangement joins TRBV12-3 or TRBV12-4 to TRBJ2-2; TRBD2 matches 9 bases. The CDR3 loop spans 14 amino acids.

This chain joins TRBV6-5 and TRBJ2-5; D is uncertain. The CDR3 sequence is 13 residues long. CDR1 is MNHEY, CDR2 SVGAGI, per germline. The V and J ends lost 2 bases and 9 bases respectively, with 13 bases between them. The DNA of the CDR3 is TGTGCCAGCAGTTACGACGAGAATGAGGCCCAGTACTTC. Its protein product is CASSYDENEAQYF.